Shown below are 19 T cell receptor beta chains from a single sample sequenced in a study of T cells in narcolepsy. Profiled with immunoSEQ multiplex PCR; TCRdb holds only in-frame clones, not every one. The data contain under 30,000 clones, 75% to 90% of them seen just once; the ten biggest clones take up less than 1.5%. Sequencing was carried out using CD45RA- memory CD4+ T cells from PBMCs. The receptors were sampled from a human donor with narcolepsy.

This clone was recorded once. V is TRBV2 and J is TRBJ2-3, with D unresolved. The V gene lost 2 bases and the J gene lost 8 bases, with 11 bases spanning the gap. In germline, CDR1 is SNHLY, CDR2 FYNNEI. The length of the CDR3 is 13 residues. In DNA, the CDR3 is TGTGCCAGCAGTGAAATGGCTCCTGGTACGCAGTATTTT. Its translation is CASSEMAPGTQYF.

V usage is TRBV5-6 and J usage is TRBJ2-7; D is perhaps TRBD2 (6 bases). Per germline, CDR1 SGHDT and CDR2 YYEEEE. The CDR3 is 15 amino acids. V was shortened by 0 bases and J by 3 bases, with 13 bases between the two germline ends. Here the CDR3 DNA reads TGTGCCAGCAGCTTGGGGGGACTCAATCACTACGAGCAGTACTTC. Its protein is CASSLGGLNHYEQYF.

The chain joins TRBV21-1 to TRBJ2-7; TRBD2 is the table's D call and was not checked against the DNA. TRBV21-1 is listed as a pseudogene. The CDR3 sequence is 14 residues long. The CDR3 is CASNGRAGQREQYF. As DNA, the CDR3 is TGTGCCAGCAACGGGAGGGCAGGTCAACGCGAGCAGTACTTC.

The genes are TRBV6-5 and TRBJ2-7; D is unclear. Trimming cost V 0 bases and J 4 bases, with 16 bases left between them. The CDR3 consists of 16 residues. CDR1 and CDR2 from the germline V gene are MNHEY and SVGAGI. The CDR3 reads CASSYSSPVVSYEQYF. The CDR3 nucleotides are TGTGCCAGCAGTTACTCGAGTCCCGTCGTTTCTTACGAGCAGTACTTC.

The V gene is TRBV5-8, the J gene TRBJ2-1, with TRBD2 matching 14 bases. Germline lookup yields CDR1 SGHTS and CDR2 YDEGEE. CDR3 length: 15 amino acids. J gave up 7 bases and V 0 bases, and 0 bases lay outside the gene matches. CDR3 sequence (DNA): TGTGCCAGCAGCTTGGGGACTAGCGGGAGGAATGAGCAGTTCTTC. Encoded protein: CASSLGTSGRNEQFF.

This sequence joins TRBV7-8 and TRBJ2-7; 7 positions agree with TRBD2. With V trimmed by 2 bases and J by 7 bases, 17 bases remained unmatched. The CDR3 contains 17 residues. Germline V gene sequence: CDR1 SGHVS, CDR2 FQNEAQ. The CDR3 reads CASSLRAAASVGGEQYF. The CDR3 DNA sequence: TGTGCCAGCAGCTTAAGAGCGGCAGCTAGCGTGGGGGGGGAGCAGTACTTC.

Of note for this clone: A junction end diverges from the germline sequence, so it may reflect a read error. This chain uses TRBV5-3 with TRBJ2-7; a possible D gene is TRBD2 (6 bases). Being an ORF, TRBV5-3 has a function that is uncertain. This CDR3 is 11 amino acids long. DNA of the CDR3: TGTGCCAGAATCCGAACCGGAGGGCTCCTCTTC. Translating it yields CARIRTGGLLF.

This clone was recorded once. The J gene is TRBJ2-5, the V gene TRBV30; the D gene is possibly TRBD1 (5 bases). Germline CDR1 GTSNPN, CDR2 SVGIG (reference sequence). The CDR3 spans 13 residues. Trimming removed 0 bases from V and 5 bases from J, with 10 bases in between. Written as DNA, the CDR3 is TGTGCCTGGAGTGTAAGGGGTCCCGAGACCCAGTACTTC. Amino acids: CAWSVRGPETQYF.

This chain uses TRBV19 with TRBJ1-1; a possible D gene is TRBD1 (5 bases). This CDR3 is 14 amino acids long. Trimming stripped 3 bases from V and 1 base from J, with 9 bases between. CDR1 and CDR2 (germline): LNHDA, SQIVND (reference sequence). For the CDR3, the DNA is TGTGCCAGTAGTATTACGGGGGGGAACACTGAAGCTTTCTTT. Amino acid sequence: CASSITGGNTEAFF. The full variable domain, its missing parts supplied by reference TRBV19 and TRBJ1-1, is DGGITQSPKYLFRKEGQNVTLSCEQNLNHDAMYWYRQDPGQGLRLIYYSQIVNDFQKGDIAEGYSVSREKKESFPLTVTSAQKNPTAFYLCASSITGGNTEAFFGQGTRLTVV.

V usage is TRBV30 and J usage is TRBJ2-7; 8 bases map to TRBD2. Germline assignment: CDR1 GTSNPN and CDR2 SVGIG (reference sequence). With 3 bases clipped from V and 4 bases from J, the junction kept 14 bases outside the gene matches. The length of the CDR3 is 16 residues. CDR3 residues: CAWSDPEGAGGYEQYF. CDR3 bases: TGTGCCTGGAGCGATCCCGAAGGGGCGGGGGGTTACGAGCAGTACTTC.

The CDR3 here is CAISEGIRDYEQYF. The CDR3 nucleotides are TGTGCCATCAGTGAGGGGATCAGGGACTACGAGCAGTACTTC. The chain combines TRBV10-3 with TRBJ2-7, with D perhaps TRBD1 (5 bases). CDR1 ENHRY and CDR2 SYGVKD come from the germline V gene. V shed 2 bases and J shed 3 bases, with 11 bases lying between them. The length of the CDR3 is 14 residues.

V gene TRBV5-1 combines with J gene TRBJ2-3; a weak D match, TRBD1 (6 bases). Germline CDR1 is SGHRS and CDR2 is YFSETQ. This CDR3 comprises 14 residues. V was clipped by 0 bases and J by 3 bases, with 8 bases between them. Written as DNA, the CDR3 is TGCGCCAGCAGCTTGGTGGGGGCAACAGATACGCAGTATTTT. It encodes CASSLVGATDTQYF.

The chain is built from TRBV7-8 and TRBJ2-1; TRBD2 aligns across 8 bases. Germline-derived CDR1 and CDR2 are SGHVS and FQNEAQ. V lost 0 bases and J lost 4; bases outside the gene matches: 8. CDR3 size: 17 residues. CDR3 DNA: TGTGCCAGCAGCTTAGCCTCACTAGCGGACCTATACAATGAGCAGTTCTTC. Encoded protein: CASSLASLADLYNEQFF.

The chain combines TRBV27 with TRBJ1-2; D may be TRBD1 (5 bases). The V gene lost 3 bases and the J gene lost 8 bases, with 22 bases spanning the gap. Germline CDR1 and CDR2: MNHEY and SMNVEV (reference sequence). The CDR3 consists of 16 residues. The DNA of the CDR3 is TGTGCCAGCAGTTTGGGAGGGCACCCAGGGATAGGGGGCTACACCTTC. This codes for CASSLGGHPGIGGYTF.

The genes are TRBV2 and TRBJ1-2, with D maybe TRBD1 (5 bases). V gave up 8 bases and J gave up 4 bases, with 11 bases separating them. The CDR3 is 12 residues long. Per the germline V gene, CDR1 is SNHLY and CDR2 is FYNNEI. Here the CDR3 reads CASAGLGYGYTF. CDR3 nucleotides: TGTGCCAGCGCGGGGCTCGGCTATGGCTACACCTTC.

The chain carries TRBV6-5 and TRBJ1-2; D remains ambiguous. The germline V gene has CDR1 MNHEY and CDR2 SVGAGI. CDR3 length equals 12 residues. The germline V and J ends were trimmed by 7 bases and 3 bases, with 9 bases remaining between them. The CDR3 protein is CASTEWDYGYTF. The DNA for the CDR3 is TGTGCCAGCACGGAGTGGGACTATGGCTACACCTTC.

The chain is built from TRBV21-1 and TRBJ2-1; the table's D gene call, TRBD1, was not cross checked with the DNA. TRBV21-1 is noted as a pseudogene. The CDR3 totals 13 residues. The CDR3: CASRDGQYNEQFF. DNA for the CDR3: TGTGCCAGCAGAGATGGACAGTACAATGAGCAGTTCTTC.

This sequence joins TRBV6-1 and TRBJ2-5, with 9 bases that match TRBD2. Germline V CDR1 and CDR2: MNHNS, SASEGT. V gave up 2 bases and J gave up 1 base; unmatched junction bases: 2. This CDR3 spans 15 amino acids. CDR3 DNA sequence: TGTGCCAGCAGTGAAATTAGCGGGGGCCAAGAGACCCAGTACTTC. It encodes CASSEISGGQETQYF.

V usage is TRBV21-1 and J usage is TRBJ1-5; the table calls TRBD1, which could not be checked here. TRBV21-1 is a pseudogene segment. The CDR3 spans 16 residues. CDR3 residues: CASSKGRSRVHQPQHF. The DNA for the CDR3 is TGTGCCAGCAGCAAAGGTCGGTCCAGGGTACATCAGCCCCAGCATTTT.